Listed here are 22 T cell receptor beta chains from one sample, sequenced in a study of patients and donors after allogeneic stem cell transplantation. MiXCR was run by TCRdb on the RT-PCR reads, yielding one entry per CDR3 protein. The sample has about 960,000 distinct CDR3 sequences; about 20% are singletons. Sequences were obtained from blood, either unsorted or a sorted T cell fraction (not recorded which). These receptors all stem from a human donor who was either an allogeneic HSCT recipient or a stem cell or donor lymphocyte infusion donor (not recorded which). It is not recorded whose cells these are; they may come from a transplant donor.

The chain is built from TRBV20-1 and TRBJ1-2; D call uncertain. Germline V lookup: CDR1 DFQATT, CDR2 SNEGSKA (reference sequence). V was trimmed by 3 bases and J by 4 bases, leaving 9 bases between them. The CDR3 spans 12 residues. The CDR3 reads CSASQDSYGYTF. The CDR3 nucleotides read TGCAGTGCTAGTCAGGATAGCTATGGCTACACCTTC.

This clonotype was picked up a small number of times. The gene calls are TRBV10-3 and TRBJ2-5, with D possibly TRBD1 on 6 matching bases. This CDR3 is 15 amino acids long. Trimming shortened V by 2 bases and J by 2 bases, and 12 bases separated the two germline ends. CDR1 is ENHRY, CDR2 SYGVKD, per germline. The CDR3 DNA reads TGTGCCATCAGTGAGGGACAGAAAAGTCAAGAGACCCAGTACTTC. This sequence encodes CAISEGQKSQETQYF.

This clonotype has only a few counts. V and J are TRBV11-2 and TRBJ2-3; no clear D. The CDR3 spans 12 residues. V lost 0 bases, J lost 10 bases, and 8 bases lay in between. From germline, CDR1 is SGHAT and CDR2 FQNNGV. The CDR3 loop reads CASSLDRSSQYF. The CDR3 nucleotides read TGTGCCAGCAGCTTAGACCGTAGCTCGCAGTATTTT.

This clonotype was seen more than once but under ten times. V usage is TRBV20-1 and J usage is TRBJ1-1; 8 nucleotides align to TRBD1. The CDR3 spans 13 residues. Germline loops: CDR1 DFQATT, CDR2 SNEGSKA (reference sequence). V shed 6 bases, J shed 2 bases, and the junction held 5 bases outside the gene matches. CDR3 amino acids: CSAKDRANTEAFF. The CDR3, as DNA: TGCAGTGCAAAGGACAGGGCTAACACTGAAGCTTTCTTT.

In regard to this clonotype: A single base separates this from a much larger clone, so it may be a read error. The chain couples TRBV5-4 to TRBJ2-7; weak D call: TRBD1 (6 bases). Germline V CDR1 and CDR2: SGHNT, YYREEE (reference sequence). V shed 6 bases and J shed 0 bases, with 10 bases lying between them. The CDR3 loop spans 13 amino acids. The CDR3 sequence is CASTGGSSYEQYF. The CDR3, as DNA: TGTGCCAGCACTGGGGGCAGCTCCTACGAGCAGTACTTC.

V usage is TRBV7-2 and J usage is TRBJ2-3; 11 bases agree with TRBD2. The CDR3 runs 16 residues. Germline lookup yields CDR1 SGHTA and CDR2 FQGNSA. Trimming removed 4 bases from V and 3 bases from J; junction bases left unmatched: 6. The chain's CDR3 is CASSSVAGGQTDTQYF. The DNA of the CDR3 is TGTGCCAGCAGCTCAGTAGCGGGGGGGCAGACAGATACGCAGTATTTT.

There are a few counts of this clonotype. This chain uses TRBV5-1 with TRBJ1-4; 8 nucleotides line up with TRBD1. Germline CDR1 SGHRS, CDR2 YFSETQ. This CDR3 comprises 17 residues. The V segment lost 3 bases and the J segment 8 bases; nucleotides outside the gene matches: 15. DNA for the CDR3: TGCGCCAGCAGCTCGGAACCCCAGGGGGCGCAAAGCGAAAAACTGTTTTTT. Amino acids: CASSSEPQGAQSEKLFF.

The chain joins TRBV27 to TRBJ2-3; 8 bases fit TRBD1. V lost 2 bases, J lost 4 bases, and 5 bases stayed unmatched. The V gene's germline CDR1 is MNHEY and CDR2 SMNVEV (reference sequence). The CDR3 has 15 residues. The CDR3 nucleotides are TGTGCCAGCAGTTTAATCAGGGGACAGGCAGATACGCAGTATTTT. Translated, it gives CASSLIRGQADTQYF.

The rearrangement uses TRBV5-1 and TRBJ1-1, with 7 bases lining up with TRBD1. Trimming at V came to 0 bases and at J to 6 bases, leaving 5 bases not matched to a gene. The CDR3 contains 14 residues. CDR1 is SGHRS, CDR2 YFSETQ, per germline. DNA of the CDR3: TGCGCCAGCAGCTTGGAGACAGGGAGCTCTGAAGCTTTCTTT. Its translation is CASSLETGSSEAFF.

This clonotype was observed a few times. The genes are TRBV15 and TRBJ2-2; 7 positions match TRBD1. The CDR3 is 15 residues long. With 3 bases clipped from V and 5 bases from J, the junction kept 6 bases outside the gene matches. CDR1 is LNHNV, CDR2 YYDKDF, per germline (reference sequence). CDR3 sequence reads: CATSSDRERTGELFF. Written as DNA, the CDR3 is TGTGCCACCAGCAGCGACAGGGAAAGGACCGGGGAGCTGTTTTTT.

The chain employs TRBV24-1 and TRBJ1-2; possibly TRBD1 for D (6 bases). CDR3 length equals 16 residues. The V gene lost 4 bases and the J gene lost 4 bases, with 18 bases spanning the gap. The germline V gene has CDR1 KGHDR and CDR2 SFDVKD. CDR3 residues: CATSEAGAAPGYGYTF. As DNA, the CDR3 is TGTGCCACCAGTGAGGCGGGGGCCGCTCCTGGCTATGGCTACACCTTC.

This clonotype occurred many times. The rearrangement joins TRBV6-2 or TRBV6-3 to TRBJ1-5; no firm D call. V was clipped by 2 bases and J by 1 base, with 24 bases between them. The CDR3 spans 20 residues. CDR1 and CDR2 (germline): MNHEY, SVGEGT. CDR3 in DNA: TGTGCCAGCAGTTACCGAGACACGGGAGGAAGTGTAGGCAGCAATCAGCCCCAGCATTTT. Translation: CASSYRDTGGSVGSNQPQHF.

This clonotype was picked up a small number of times. This chain joins TRBV7-8 and TRBJ2-1; perhaps TRBD1 as D (6 bases). Trimming cost V 4 bases and J 0 bases, with 10 bases left between them. CDR3 length: 15 amino acids. CDR1 and CDR2 from the germline V gene are SGHVS and FQNEAQ. The CDR3 region has the DNA TGTGCCAGCAGCTCCAAGGGGGACTCCTACAATGAGCAGTTCTTC. Translated: CASSSKGDSYNEQFF.

This clonotype has ten or more counts. The rearrangement uses TRBV24-1 and TRBJ1-5; D is perhaps TRBD1 (5 bases). V lost 3 bases and J 6 bases, leaving 14 bases between the germline ends. The CDR3 runs 15 residues. Germline CDR1 KGHDR, CDR2 SFDVKD. The CDR3 sequence: CATSDHSTVGQPQHF. DNA for the CDR3: TGTGCCACCAGTGATCATTCGACAGTAGGTCAGCCCCAGCATTTT.

This clonotype showed up just a few times. The rearrangement uses TRBV7-3 and TRBJ2-5, with 8 bases that match TRBD2. The V segment lost 5 bases and the J segment 9 bases; nucleotides outside the gene matches: 8. CDR3 length: 13 residues. Germline V gene lookup returns CDR1 SGHTA and CDR2 FQGTGA. The CDR3 loop is CASSPTSDGPQYF. In DNA, the CDR3 is TGTGCCAGCAGCCCGACTAGCGACGGACCCCAGTACTTC.

This clonotype was observed once. This chain uses TRBV5-1 with TRBJ2-7; D uncertain. The CDR3 runs to 12 residues. The germline gives CDR1 SGHRS, CDR2 YFSETQ. V lost 7 bases and J lost 4, with 12 bases in between. The CDR3 DNA follows: TGCGCCAGCTGGGCGTTGCCTTACGAGCAGTACTTC. It yields the protein CASWALPYEQYF.

This clonotype turned up a few times. This chain joins TRBV29-1 and TRBJ2-7; no definite D call. Germline V CDR1 and CDR2: SQVTM, ANQGSEA. Trimming stripped 4 bases from V and 5 bases from J, with 9 bases between. The CDR3 has 11 residues. CDR3 nucleotide sequence: TGCAGCGTTGCCGACACCCACGAGCAGTACTTC. Translation: CSVADTHEQYF.

The V call is TRBV5-1, the J call TRBJ2-3; possibly TRBD1 or TRBD2 for D (6 bases each). The V and J ends lost 0 bases and 6 bases respectively, with 14 bases between them. The V gene's germline CDR1 is SGHRS and CDR2 YFSETQ. This CDR3 region has 15 residues. The CDR3 protein is CASSLEGGGADTQYF. DNA of the CDR3: TGCGCCAGCAGCTTGGAAGGGGGAGGAGCCGATACGCAGTATTTT.

This clonotype was observed a few times. This chain joins TRBV5-1 and TRBJ1-6; D remains unclear. V dropped 4 bases and J dropped 9 bases, with 17 bases sitting between them. Per germline, CDR1 SGHRS and CDR2 YFSETQ. This CDR3 spans 15 amino acids. CDR3 region: CASSAYGDTSSPLHF. CDR3 DNA sequence: TGCGCCAGCAGCGCGTATGGAGACACGAGTTCACCCCTCCACTTT.

V and J are TRBV6-4 and TRBJ2-2, with 8 bases fitting TRBD2. Germline loops: CDR1 MRHNA, CDR2 SNTAGT. J was trimmed by 4 bases and V by 5 bases; bases with no gene match: 12. The CDR3 has 17 amino acids. CDR3 residues: CASSPRSQRELTGELFF. The CDR3 coding sequence is TGTGCCAGCAGTCCCCGCAGCCAGCGGGAGCTCACCGGGGAGCTGTTTTTT.

This clonotype was counted once. The chain combines TRBV18 with TRBJ2-3; the D gene is possibly TRBD1 (5 bases). V lost 6 bases and J lost 2, with 15 bases in between. The germline V gene encodes CDR1 KGHSH and CDR2 LQKENI. This CDR3 has 15 amino acids. The CDR3 here is CASSPKRGNTDTQYF. In nucleotides, the CDR3 is TGTGCCAGCTCCCCAAAAAGGGGAAACACAGATACGCAGTATTTT. The variable domain in full, with the rest retrieved from reference TRBV18 and TRBJ2-3, is NAGVMQNPRHLVRRRGQEARLRCSPMKGHSHVYWYRQLPEEGLKFMVYLQKENIIDESGMPKERFSAEFPKEGPSILRIQQVVRGDSAAYFCASSPKRGNTDTQYFGPGTRLTVL.

The chain is built from TRBV7-9 and TRBJ2-5; no clear D. CDR1 SEHNR and CDR2 FQNEAQ come from the germline V gene (reference sequence). V lost 2 bases and J 5 bases, leaving 9 bases between the germline ends. This CDR3 is built from 13 residues. The CDR3 is CASSLQKSETQYF. DNA of the CDR3: TGTGCCAGCAGCTTACAGAAATCGGAGACCCAGTACTTC.